Listed below are T cell receptor beta chains from one sample, sequenced in a study of immune cell composition in non-small cell lung cancer. Libraries were prepared by immunoSEQ multiplex PCR; TCRdb keeps only in-frame clonotypes and omits some of them. Found here are about 2,500 clones, about 69% of them singletons; the top ten hold 5.3%. Sequences were obtained from lung tumor tissue. Receptor source: a human donor with non-small cell lung cancer. The CDR3 runs from the conserved cysteine through the conserved F or W. D genes are given only for firm matches. Clone size is shown for a subset of rows, as once, few, many or a class of expanded clone.

j_call: TRBJ1-3; d_call: TRBD1; v_call: TRBV2; clone_size: NA; cdr3_aa: CASSRQGAGGNTIYF; cdr3_nt: TGTGCCAGCAGTCGACAGGGGGCGGGGGGAAACACCATATATTTT
j_call: TRBJ2-3; d_call: NA; v_call: TRBV4-2; clone_size: NA; cdr3_aa: CASSLDRGYTDTQYF; cdr3_nt: TGTGCCAGCAGCTTGGACCGGGGGTACACAGATACGCAGTATTTT
j_call: TRBJ1-3; d_call: NA; v_call: TRBV27; clone_size: NA; cdr3_aa: CASSPSLDPRNTIYF; cdr3_nt: TGTGCCAGCAGTCCCTCTCTAGATCCGCGAAACACCATATATTTT
j_call: TRBJ2-7; d_call: NA; v_call: TRBV25-1; clone_size: NA; cdr3_aa: CASSGVGADYEQYF; cdr3_nt: TGTGCCAGCAGTGGCGTTGGGGCGGACTACGAGCAGTACTTC
j_call: TRBJ2-5; d_call: NA; v_call: TRBV6-1; clone_size: NA; cdr3_aa: CASSEVAEIREETQYF; cdr3_nt: TGTGCCAGCAGTGAAGTTGCGGAGATCAGGGAAGAGACCCAGTACTTC
j_call: TRBJ2-5; d_call: TRBD2; v_call: TRBV4-2; clone_size: NA; cdr3_aa: CASSFGLAGETQYF; cdr3_nt: TGTGCCAGCAGCTTCGGACTAGCGGGCGAGACCCAGTACTTC
j_call: TRBJ1-1; d_call: NA; v_call: TRBV2; clone_size: NA; cdr3_aa: CASTVEAAFEAFF; cdr3_nt: TGTGCCAGCACCGTGGAGGCGGCTTTTGAAGCTTTCTTT
j_call: TRBJ2-7; d_call: NA; v_call: TRBV6-5; clone_size: NA; cdr3_aa: CASSGHQSYEQYF; cdr3_nt: TGTGCCAGCTCGGGACACCAATCCTACGAGCAGTACTTC
j_call: TRBJ1-3; d_call: TRBD1; v_call: TRBV6-1; clone_size: NA; cdr3_aa: CASSEALQGAASGNTIYF; cdr3_nt: TGTGCCAGCAGTGAAGCACTGCAGGGGGCCGCATCTGGAAACACCATATATTTT
j_call: TRBJ2-2; d_call: TRBD1; v_call: TRBV5-1; clone_size: NA; cdr3_aa: CASRRDRGVIAGELFF; cdr3_nt: TGCGCCAGTCGCCGGGACAGGGGAGTTATCGCCGGGGAGCTGTTTTTT
j_call: TRBJ2-7; d_call: NA; v_call: TRBV27; clone_size: few; cdr3_aa: CASSLSAGIAYEQYF; cdr3_nt: TGTGCCAGCAGTTTATCGGCAGGGATCGCCTACGAGCAGTACTTC
j_call: TRBJ1-2; d_call: TRBD1; v_call: TRBV5-4; clone_size: NA; cdr3_aa: CASSFWDSYGYTF; cdr3_nt: TGTGCCAGCAGCTTCTGGGACAGCTATGGCTACACCTTC
j_call: TRBJ1-2; d_call: NA; v_call: TRBV7-8; clone_size: NA; cdr3_aa: CASSLDLGSGYTF; cdr3_nt: TGTGCCAGCAGCTTAGACTTGGGGAGCGGCTACACCTTC
j_call: TRBJ1-3; d_call: TRBD1; v_call: TRBV11-1; clone_size: NA; cdr3_aa: CASRPGTAWDTIYF; cdr3_nt: TGTGCCAGCAGACCCGGGACAGCCTGGGACACCATATATTTT
j_call: TRBJ2-1; d_call: TRBD2; v_call: TRBV28; clone_size: NA; cdr3_aa: CASSFLSGGRNEQFF; cdr3_nt: TGTGCCAGCAGTTTTCTGAGCGGGGGGAGAAATGAGCAGTTCTTC
j_call: TRBJ2-3; d_call: NA; v_call: TRBV5-4; clone_size: NA; cdr3_aa: CASSRYLDTQYF; cdr3_nt: TGTGCCAGCAGCCGCTATCTGGATACGCAGTATTTT
j_call: TRBJ2-6; d_call: NA; v_call: TRBV6-1; clone_size: NA; cdr3_aa: CASSPGAGANVLTF; cdr3_nt: TGTGCCAGCAGCCCAGGGGCTGGGGCCAACGTCCTGACTTTC
j_call: TRBJ1-1; d_call: NA; v_call: TRBV4-2; clone_size: NA; cdr3_aa: CASSSGQNTEAFF; cdr3_nt: TGTGCCAGCAGCTCAGGACAGAACACTGAAGCTTTCTTT
j_call: TRBJ2-2; d_call: TRBD2; v_call: TRBV15; clone_size: NA; cdr3_aa: CATRGGRSGDGELFF; cdr3_nt: TGTGCCACCCGCGGGGGGAGATCTGGTGACGGGGAGCTGTTTTTT
j_call: TRBJ2-3; d_call: NA; v_call: TRBV2; clone_size: NA; cdr3_aa: CASSRDYTDTQYF; cdr3_nt: TGTGCCAGCAGCAGGGATTACACAGATACGCAGTATTTT
j_call: TRBJ2-7; d_call: TRBD1; v_call: TRBV5-5; clone_size: few; cdr3_aa: CASSLGTGMSYEQYF; cdr3_nt: TGTGCCAGCAGCCTCGGGACAGGAATGTCCTACGAGCAGTACTTC
j_call: TRBJ2-1; d_call: TRBD2; v_call: TRBV7-2; clone_size: NA; cdr3_aa: CASSFPAGASNEQFF; cdr3_nt: TGTGCCAGCAGCTTCCCAGCGGGGGCGAGCAATGAGCAGTTCTTC
j_call: TRBJ2-7; d_call: NA; v_call: TRBV18; clone_size: NA; cdr3_aa: CASSREVTYEQYF; cdr3_nt: TGTGCCAGCTCGAGGGAAGTCACCTACGAGCAGTACTTC
j_call: TRBJ2-7; d_call: TRBD1; v_call: TRBV4-2; clone_size: few; cdr3_aa: CASSQGQGSYEQYF; cdr3_nt: TGTGCCAGCAGCCAAGGACAGGGGTCCTACGAGCAGTACTTC
j_call: TRBJ1-1; d_call: TRBD1; v_call: TRBV7-9; clone_size: few; cdr3_aa: CASSNPGQGLAEAFF; cdr3_nt: TGTGCCAGCAGTAACCCGGGACAGGGGTTGGCTGAAGCTTTCTTT
j_call: TRBJ1-1; d_call: NA; v_call: TRBV15; clone_size: NA; cdr3_aa: CATRRGGTPFPEAFF; cdr3_nt: TGTGCCACCAGGAGGGGGGGGACGCCTTTCCCTGAAGCTTTCTTT
j_call: TRBJ2-1; d_call: TRBD2; v_call: TRBV5-4; clone_size: few; cdr3_aa: CASSLGTSTEQFF; cdr3_nt: TGTGCCAGCAGCCTCGGGACTAGCACTGAGCAGTTCTTC
j_call: TRBJ2-5; d_call: TRBD1; v_call: TRBV5-1; clone_size: NA; cdr3_aa: CASAAQGDFETQYF; cdr3_nt: TGCGCCAGCGCCGCGCAGGGGGATTTTGAGACCCAGTACTTC
j_call: TRBJ2-6; d_call: NA; v_call: TRBV2; clone_size: NA; cdr3_aa: CASSDFLRGAGANVLTF; cdr3_nt: TGTGCCAGCAGTGACTTCCTCCGAGGCGCTGGGGCCAACGTCCTGACTTTC
j_call: TRBJ2-1; d_call: NA; v_call: TRBV7-2; clone_size: few; cdr3_aa: CASSPPQGEQFF; cdr3_nt: TGTGCCAGCAGCCCCCCCCAGGGCGAGCAGTTCTTC
j_call: TRBJ1-2; d_call: TRBD1; v_call: TRBV25-1; clone_size: few; cdr3_aa: CASSPRLDRVGYTF; cdr3_nt: TGTGCCAGCAGTCCGCGCCTGGACAGGGTCGGCTACACCTTC
j_call: TRBJ2-7; d_call: TRBD2; v_call: TRBV28; clone_size: NA; cdr3_aa: CASRGTSGRYEQYF; cdr3_nt: TGTGCCAGCAGGGGGACTAGCGGGAGGTACGAGCAGTACTTC
j_call: TRBJ2-1; d_call: NA; v_call: TRBV18; clone_size: NA; cdr3_aa: CASSLPLAEQFF; cdr3_nt: TGTGCCAGCTCCCTTCCTTTGGCCGAGCAGTTCTTC
j_call: TRBJ1-2; d_call: NA; v_call: TRBV6-5; clone_size: NA; cdr3_aa: CASSFDTAYTF; cdr3_nt: TGTGCCAGCAGTTTTGACACGGCCTACACCTTC
j_call: TRBJ1-1; d_call: NA; v_call: TRBV2; clone_size: few; cdr3_aa: CASSSLRGSEAFF; cdr3_nt: TGTGCCAGCAGTTCCCTCAGGGGCAGCGAAGCTTTCTTT
j_call: TRBJ1-2; d_call: TRBD1; v_call: TRBV6-5; clone_size: NA; cdr3_aa: CASSTGQGRYGYTF; cdr3_nt: TGTGCCAGCAGTACGGGACAGGGTCGCTATGGCTACACCTTC
j_call: TRBJ2-3; d_call: TRBD1; v_call: TRBV19; clone_size: NA; cdr3_aa: CASSNRQGWTDTQYF; cdr3_nt: TGTGCCAGTAGCAACCGACAGGGTTGGACAGATACGCAGTATTTT
j_call: TRBJ1-1; d_call: NA; v_call: TRBV5-6; clone_size: NA; cdr3_aa: CASSLPSFQTEAFF; cdr3_nt: TGTGCCAGCAGCTTGCCTAGCTTCCAAACTGAAGCTTTCTTT